Each of the 13 T cell receptor beta chains below was sequenced from the same sample in a study of beta chain features in type 1 diabetes (dated by TCRdb to 2017 to 2018). Broader findings and caveats from the paper: In all four CD4+ subsets, TCRB CDR3 length was moderately but significantly shorter in type 1 diabetes patients.

The library was made by the immunoSEQ multiplex PCR assay. The High Capacity cDNA Reverse Transcription Kit was used to reverse transcribe all of the isolated RNA, meaning that expressed TCRB transcripts were what got sequenced. The source is immuneACCESS, and TCRdb retained only in-frame sequences with V and J called. Part of the clones is not carried over; for the studies checked, unresolved V genes explain less than half of this, and the remainder is unexplained. The sample table shows under 250,000 clones, and approximately 15% are seen once. The ten top clones hold approximately 0.018% of the sample. Antigen specificity for these receptors is unknown. Material: naive CD4+ T cells from blood. The cell subset or site label here, explained by the study, means: true naive CD4+ T cells. These receptor sequences come from a man under 40 with type 1 diabetes.

This clone was counted only a few times. This chain connects TRBV28 to TRBJ2-1; D unresolved. CDR1 is MDHEN, CDR2 SYDVKM, per germline. There are 14 residues in the CDR3. Trimming removed 7 bases from V and 8 bases from J, with 18 bases in between. CDR3 region: CASTPQSSVHEQFF. CDR3 in DNA: TGTGCCAGCACCCCGCAATCGAGTGTCCATGAGCAGTTCTTC.

This chain connects TRBV9 to TRBJ1-6, with a tentative D call TRBD1 (6 bases). The CDR3 totals 14 residues. V was pared by 0 bases and J by 10 bases, with 11 bases between. Germline V CDR1 and CDR2: SGDLS, YYNGEE. For the CDR3, the DNA is TGTGCCAGCAGCGTAGGGAACAGGGAATCACCCCTCCACTTT. This gives the protein CASSVGNRESPLHF. Complete variable domain (other parts from reference TRBV9 and TRBJ1-6): DSGVTQTPKHLITATGQRVTLRCSPRSGDLSVYWYQQSLDQGLQFLIQYYNGEERAKGNILERFSAQQFPDLHSELNLSSLELGDSALYFCASSVGNRESPLHFGNGTRLTVT.

This clone was seen a few times. The rearrangement joins TRBV10-2 to TRBJ2-7, with D unclear. The CDR3 runs to 11 residues. The V gene's germline CDR1 is WSHSY and CDR2 SAAADI. Trimming took off 4 bases at V and 6 bases at J, with 7 bases between the two ends. CDR3 sequence (DNA): TGCGCCAGCAGTGCCCTCCTCGAGCAGTACTTC. It codes for CASSALLEQYF.

The chain is built from TRBV28 and TRBJ2-1, with D maybe TRBD1 (6 bases). CDR1 MDHEN and CDR2 SYDVKM come from the germline V gene. Deletions cut 5 bases from V and 5 bases from J, with 13 bases between. The CDR3 length is 14 residues. CDR3 bases: TGTGCCAGCAGTCCCCCTCAGGGGAACAATGAGCAGTTCTTC. This translates into CASSPPQGNNEQFF.

The sample holds a few counts of this clone. The rearrangement joins TRBV5-6 to TRBJ2-7; 9 bases agree with TRBD1. There are 14 residues in the CDR3. Per germline, CDR1 SGHDT and CDR2 YYEEEE. The V and J ends lost 3 bases and 9 bases, in that order; junction bases with no gene match: 10. The CDR3 DNA is TGTGCCAGCAGCTCCCGCGGGACAGGGCCGAGGCAGTACTTC. Protein sequence: CASSSRGTGPRQYF.

This clone was recorded a few times. The V gene is TRBV7-9, the J gene TRBJ2-7, with a possible D match to TRBD2 (6 bases). Germline assignment: CDR1 SEHNR and CDR2 FQNEAQ (reference sequence). There are 15 residues in the CDR3. The V and J ends lost 3 bases and 1 base respectively, with 13 bases between them. CDR3 protein: CASSFLRDSSYEQYF. The CDR3 DNA follows: TGTGCCAGCAGCTTCCTCCGGGACTCATCCTACGAGCAGTACTTC.

This sequence joins TRBV29-1 and TRBJ1-3; the match to TRBD1 covers 7 bases. The CDR3 is 17 amino acids. Trimming removed 1 base from V and 1 base from J; junction bases left unmatched: 10. The germline V gene encodes CDR1 SQVTM and CDR2 ANQGSEA. CDR3: CSVEARGQGESGNTIYF. The CDR3 nucleotides read TGCAGCGTTGAAGCCCGGGGTCAGGGGGAATCTGGAAACACCATATATTTT.

V is TRBV11-2 and J is TRBJ2-1; 7 bases line up with TRBD2. This CDR3 is 14 amino acids long. J was trimmed by 7 bases and V by 7 bases; bases with no gene match: 10. Germline CDR1 reads SGHAT; CDR2 reads FQNNGV. Here the CDR3 reads CASTPEVRGNEQFF. The CDR3 nucleotides read TGTGCCAGCACCCCGGAGGTGCGGGGGAATGAGCAGTTCTTC.

Written as DNA, the CDR3 is TGTGCCAGCAGCTCCCAAACGGTGAACACTGAAGCTTTCTTT. Translation gives CASSSQTVNTEAFF. The chain is built from TRBV7-2 and TRBJ1-1, with D uncertain. Trimming took off 4 bases at V and 0 bases at J, with 9 bases between the two ends. CDR3 length: 14 amino acids. CDR1 and CDR2 (germline): SGHTA, FQGNSA.

This clone was observed a few times. This chain uses TRBV7-2 with TRBJ2-3; TRBD2 aligns across 9 bases. This CDR3 contains 15 residues. CDR1 SGHTA and CDR2 FQGNSA come from the germline V gene. J gave up 6 bases and V 4 bases, and 8 bases lay outside the gene matches. In nucleotides, the CDR3 is TGTGCCAGCAGCTATATAGCGGGAGCGAGTGATACGCAGTATTTT. Protein sequence: CASSYIAGASDTQYF.

The CDR3 is CASSQFWDTTGTYEQYF. The CDR3 bases are TGCGCCAGCAGCCAGTTTTGGGATACGACAGGGACCTACGAGCAGTACTTC. The chain employs TRBV4-1 and TRBJ2-7, with 7 bases matching TRBD1. Looked up from germline, CDR1 is MGHRA and CDR2 is YSYEKL. The V segment lost 3 bases and the J segment 2 bases; nucleotides outside the gene matches: 13. The CDR3 is 17 residues long.

This clone was counted between two and nine times. The genes are TRBV30 and TRBJ2-6; D call uncertain. V lost 0 bases, J lost 0 bases, and 18 bases lay in between. The CDR3 has 19 residues. Germline V gene data show CDR1 as GTSNPN and CDR2 as SVGIG (reference sequence). The CDR3 reads CAWSVTRNFPPSGANVLTF. The CDR3 coding sequence is TGTGCCTGGAGTGTAACTCGCAACTTCCCCCCCTCTGGGGCCAACGTCCTGACTTTC. Drawing the rest from reference TRBV30 and TRBJ2-6, the complete variable domain is SQTIHQWPATLVQPVGSPLSLECTVEGTSNPNLYWYRQAAGRGLQLLFYSVGIGQISSEVPQNLSASRPQDRQFILSSKKLLLSDSGFYLCAWSVTRNFPPSGANVLTFGAGSRLTVL.

This clone showed up just a few times. The chain joins TRBV7-6 to TRBJ2-2; a weak D match, TRBD1 (5 bases). CDR3 size: 14 residues. Between the trimmed V and J ends, which lost 1 base and 9 bases, there was a span of 12 bases. Germline CDR1 is SGHVS and CDR2 is FNYEAQ. The CDR3 DNA follows: TGTGCCAGCAGCTTAGATAGGGGAAGCCGGGAGCTGTTTTTT. It is translated as CASSLDRGSRELFF.